This T cell receptor beta chain is from a study of blood T cell repertoires in COVID-19. Study information: COVID-19 samples from acute and convalescent phases originated in the United States, Italy and Spain.

This clone was counted between two and nine times. CDR3 length equals 15 residues. V lost 3 bases to trimming and J lost 0 bases; unmatched junction nucleotides: 4. Germline V gene data show CDR1 as SGDLS and CDR2 as YYNGEE. As originally analysed: Researchers report that nucleated cell counts were estimated from reference gene primer amplification. Profiling relied on immunoSEQ multiplex PCR, and the TCRdb table lists in-frame clones only, not all of them. That table furnishes V, J and clone size, whereas the DNA furnished D and trimming. The table shows 310,000 or so clones, with around 90% occurring only once.

The V call is TRBV9, the J call TRBJ2-7; 9 nucleotides match TRBD1. The source material was peripheral blood. The TCR was taken from a man aged 65 to 79 with acute or convalescent COVID-19. As DNA, the CDR3 is TGTGCCAGCAGCGCCCGACAGGGGGGCTCCTACGAGCAGTACTTC. Translated, it gives CASSARQGGSYEQYF.